This is a list of T cell receptor beta chains from one sample in a study of cytomegalovirus exposure and HLA in healthy donors. This table comes from immunoSEQ multiplex PCR, and its TCRdb copy is limited to in-frame clones, with some not included. The repertoire holds 110,000 to 150,000 clones, with about 78% as singletons. The sample consisted of PBMCs. The receptors were sampled from a middle-aged man in good health and CMV-seropositive. CDR3s include the opening cysteine and the closing phenylalanine or tryptophan. A D gene is named only where the DNA matches it firmly. Clone size is not always given. Where it is, it says once, few, many or a class for expanded clones.

CDR3 protein,CDR3 DNA,D gene,clone size,V gene,J gene,CDR3 length
CASSPGTGGSTDTQYF,TGCGCCAGCAGCCCAGGGACAGGGGGCAGTACAGATACGCAGTATTTT,TRBD1,.,TRBV5-1,TRBJ2-3,16
CASSAGTGRNYGYTF,TGTGCCAGCAGCGCCGGGACAGGGCGAAACTATGGCTACACCTTC,TRBD1,.,TRBV9,TRBJ1-2,15
CASSLAPSSYNEQFF,TGTGCCAGCAGCTTAGCCCCCAGCTCCTACAATGAGCAGTTCTTC,.,few,TRBV7-2,TRBJ2-1,15
CASKVLTGDSTDTQYF,TGTGCCAGCAAGGTTCTAACGGGGGATAGCACAGATACGCAGTATTTT,.,.,TRBV7-8,TRBJ2-3,16
CAWSVLDRGDEQYF,TGTGCCTGGAGTGTACTGGACAGGGGTGACGAGCAGTACTTC,TRBD1,.,TRBV30,TRBJ2-7,14
CASSLGAGGPSGEQYF,TGTGCCAGCAGCTTAGGGGCGGGAGGCCCCTCGGGGGAGCAGTACTTC,TRBD2,.,TRBV7-8,TRBJ2-7,16
CASHSTGSYGYTF,TGTGCCAGCCACTCGACAGGGAGCTATGGCTACACCTTC,TRBD1,.,TRBV5-4,TRBJ1-2,13
CASSRGQGESPLHF,TGCGCCAGCAGCAGGGGACAGGGGGAATCACCCCTCCACTTT,TRBD1,.,TRBV5-1,TRBJ1-6,14
CASSPDPSGPYEQYF,TGTGCCAGCTCACCGGATCCTAGCGGGCCCTACGAGCAGTACTTC,TRBD2,once,TRBV18,TRBJ2-7,15
CASSLTGVGTEAFF,TGTGCCAGCAGCTTAACGGGAGTGGGCACTGAAGCTTTCTTT,.,.,TRBV7-2,TRBJ1-1,14
CASSYRSGEETQYF,TGTGCCAGCAGTTATAGGTCGGGTGAGGAGACCCAGTACTTC,.,once,TRBV6-6,TRBJ2-5,14
CASDSYGRNSPLHF,TGTGCCAGCGACAGCTATGGACGAAATTCCCCCCTCCACTTT,.,.,TRBV25-1,TRBJ1-6,14
CASSSRGDGNYEQYF,TGTGCCAGCTCATCACGAGGCGACGGAAACTACGAGCAGTACTTC,.,.,TRBV18,TRBJ2-7,15
CASRVGSPSNQPQHF,TGTGCCAGCCGGGTTGGGTCCCCTTCTAATCAGCCCCAGCATTTT,.,.,TRBV6-1,TRBJ1-5,15
CASSRTPLEEQYF,TGTGCCAGCAGCCGCACCCCTCTGGAGGAGCAGTACTTC,.,.,TRBV7-9,TRBJ2-7,13
CASSMGTGVTYEQYF,TGTGCCAGTAGTATGGGGACAGGGGTAACCTACGAGCAGTACTTC,TRBD1,few,TRBV19,TRBJ2-7,15
CASSYLMQGGNSPLHF,TGTGCCAGCAGTTACCTCATGCAGGGTGGTAATTCACCCCTCCACTTT,.,.,TRBV6-6,TRBJ1-6,16
CASSPIAGGPSLYSYNEQFF,TGTGCCAGCAGTCCGATAGCGGGGGGTCCCTCCTTATACTCCTACAATGAGCAGTTCTTC,TRBD2,few,TRBV27,TRBJ2-1,20
CAWSVRLEGGPQHF,TGTGCCTGGAGTGTACGGCTTGAGGGAGGGCCCCAGCATTTT,.,.,TRBV30,TRBJ1-5,14
CASSVGTSGGLQPATDTQYF,TGTGCCAGCAGTGTGGGGACTAGCGGGGGCCTCCAACCAGCCACAGATACGCAGTATTTT,TRBD2,.,TRBV6-1,TRBJ2-3,20
CASSMGLSSQPQHF,TGTGCCAGCAGCATGGGGCTCTCGAGTCAGCCCCAGCATTTT,.,.,TRBV9,TRBJ1-5,14
CSVEGSQETQYF,TGCAGCGTTGAAGGTTCGCAAGAGACCCAGTACTTC,.,.,TRBV29-1,TRBJ2-5,12
CSVSGGARHLYEQYF,TGCAGCGTGAGTGGGGGGGCCAGACACCTCTACGAGCAGTACTTC,.,few,TRBV29-1,TRBJ2-7,15
CALRGTGGTDTQYF,TGTGCCCTCAGGGGGACAGGGGGCACAGATACGCAGTATTTT,TRBD1,once,TRBV10-3,TRBJ2-3,14
CASSPRRTGPYEQYF,TGTGCCAGCTCACCACGTAGGACAGGGCCTTACGAGCAGTACTTC,TRBD1,.,TRBV18,TRBJ2-7,15
CATSRETGGGETQYF,TGTGCCACCAGCAGAGAGACAGGGGGTGGTGAGACCCAGTACTTC,TRBD1,.,TRBV15,TRBJ2-5,15
CASSPQNNQPQHF,TGTGCCAGCAGCCCTCAGAACAATCAGCCCCAGCATTTT,.,.,TRBV4-2,TRBJ1-5,13
CASSLGTGIGPDGYTF,TGTGCCAGCAGCTTAGGGACAGGGATTGGGCCAGATGGCTACACCTTC,TRBD1,.,TRBV7-2,TRBJ1-2,16
CASSDPLGGTQYF,TGCGCCAGCAGTGATCCTCTGGGAGGTACGCAGTATTTT,.,.,TRBV10-1,TRBJ2-3,13
CASSSGQGVEAFF,TGTGCCAGCAGTTCTGGACAGGGGGTTGAAGCTTTCTTT,TRBD1,.,TRBV7-2,TRBJ1-1,13
CASSPFQAGPNEQFF,TGTGCCAGCTCACCATTTCAGGCAGGGCCTAATGAGCAGTTCTTC,.,.,TRBV18,TRBJ2-1,15
CASSPLREGTEAFF,TGTGCCAGCTCACCACTCAGGGAAGGCACTGAAGCTTTCTTT,.,.,TRBV18,TRBJ1-1,14
CASSHGRGQYNQPQHF,TGTGCCAGCAGCCACGGCAGGGGACAGTACAATCAGCCCCAGCATTTT,TRBD1,few,TRBV16,TRBJ1-5,16
CASSLRRSQGSGGYTF,TGCGCCAGCAGCTTGCGGAGAAGCCAGGGGTCGGGTGGCTACACCTTC,.,once,TRBV5-1,TRBJ1-2,16
CASRASNYNEQFF,TGCGCCAGCAGGGCCTCCAACTACAATGAGCAGTTCTTC,.,.,TRBV5-1,TRBJ2-1,13
CASSPGYEQYF,TGTGCCAGTAGTCCGGGGTACGAGCAGTACTTC,.,.,TRBV19,TRBJ2-7,11
CASSSPDRDNEQFF,TGTGCCAGCAGTTCCCCGGACAGGGATAATGAGCAGTTCTTC,TRBD1,.,TRBV6-5,TRBJ2-1,14
CASSSRDRRNELFF,TGTGCCAGCAGCTCCCGGGACAGGCGAAATGAACTGTTTTTT,TRBD1,few,TRBV7-8,TRBJ1-4,14
CASGFGRAGTQYF,TGTGCCAGCGGATTCGGGAGGGCCGGGACCCAGTACTTC,TRBD2,few,TRBV14,TRBJ2-5,13
CASSFIPGTGKGSYGYTF,TGTGCCAGCAGTTTTATTCCCGGGACAGGGAAAGGGAGCTATGGCTACACCTTC,TRBD1,few,TRBV27,TRBJ1-2,18
CASSFMSTGELFF,TGTGCCAGCAGCTTCATGTCCACCGGGGAGCTGTTTTTT,.,.,TRBV7-2,TRBJ2-2,13
CASRNGTQGRYEQYF,TGTGCCAGCAGGAATGGGACACAGGGGCGGTACGAGCAGTACTTC,TRBD1,.,TRBV11-2,TRBJ2-7,15
CASSYRAGARANYGYTF,TGTGCCAGTAGCTATAGGGCAGGGGCGCGAGCTAACTATGGCTACACCTTC,.,.,TRBV19,TRBJ1-2,17
CASSPIFTSGRNEQFF,TGTGCCAGCTCACCGATTTTCACTAGCGGGAGAAATGAGCAGTTCTTC,TRBD2,.,TRBV18,TRBJ2-1,16
CASSSTSGSYNEQFF,TGTGCCAGCAGCTCGACTAGCGGGTCTTACAATGAGCAGTTCTTC,TRBD2,.,TRBV4-2,TRBJ2-1,15
CSGDRDQETQYF,TGCAGCGGTGACAGGGATCAAGAGACCCAGTACTTC,TRBD1,few,TRBV29-1,TRBJ2-5,12
CASSENNLGGLPNEQFF,TGCGCCAGCAGCGAGAATAATCTAGGAGGACTTCCCAATGAGCAGTTCTTC,.,once,TRBV5-1,TRBJ2-1,17
CASGQGWYYEQYF,TGTGCAAGCGGTCAGGGCTGGTACTACGAGCAGTACTTC,.,.,TRBV2,TRBJ2-7,13
CASSPGGGNTEAFF,TGTGCCAGCAGCCCCGGGGGGGGTAACACTGAAGCTTTCTTT,.,once,TRBV6-5,TRBJ1-1,14
CASSEALLGLQQFF,TGTGCCAGCAGTGAAGCGCTTCTTGGGCTCCAGCAGTTCTTC,.,.,TRBV2,TRBJ2-1,14
CASSLIAGQGAEAFF,TGTGCCAGCAGTTTAATAGCGGGACAGGGGGCTGAAGCTTTCTTT,TRBD1,few,TRBV27,TRBJ1-1,15
CASIWDRAEQYF,TGTGCCAGCATCTGGGACAGGGCAGAGCAGTACTTC,TRBD1,.,TRBV6-1,TRBJ2-7,12
CASKRTGASYEQYF,TGTGCCAGTAAGCGGACAGGGGCCTCCTACGAGCAGTACTTC,TRBD1,.,TRBV19,TRBJ2-7,14
CASSPAGGHGYTF,TGTGCCAGCAGTCCGGCGGGGGGTCATGGCTACACCTTC,.,once,TRBV6-6,TRBJ1-2,13